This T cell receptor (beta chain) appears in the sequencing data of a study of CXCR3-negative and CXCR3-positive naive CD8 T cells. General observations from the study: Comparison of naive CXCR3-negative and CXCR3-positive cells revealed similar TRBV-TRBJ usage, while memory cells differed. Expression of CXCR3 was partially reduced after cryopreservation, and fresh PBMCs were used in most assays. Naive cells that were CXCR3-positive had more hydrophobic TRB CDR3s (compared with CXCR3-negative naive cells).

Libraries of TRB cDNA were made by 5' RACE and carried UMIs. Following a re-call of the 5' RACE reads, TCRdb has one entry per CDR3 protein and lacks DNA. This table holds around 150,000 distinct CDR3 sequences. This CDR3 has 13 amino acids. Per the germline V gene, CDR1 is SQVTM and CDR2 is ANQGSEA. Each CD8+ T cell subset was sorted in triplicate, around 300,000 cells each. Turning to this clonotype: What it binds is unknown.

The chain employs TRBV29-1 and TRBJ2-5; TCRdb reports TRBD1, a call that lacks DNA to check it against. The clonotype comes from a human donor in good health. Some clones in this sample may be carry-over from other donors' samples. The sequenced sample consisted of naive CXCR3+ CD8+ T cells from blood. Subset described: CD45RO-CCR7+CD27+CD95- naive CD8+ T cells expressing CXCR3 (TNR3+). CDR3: CSVESDREETQYF. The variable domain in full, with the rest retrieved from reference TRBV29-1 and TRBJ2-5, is SAVISQKPSRDICQRGTSLTIQCQVDSQVTMMFWYRQQPGQSLTLIATANQGSEATYESGFVIDKFPISRPNLTFSTLTVSNMSPEDSSIYLCSVESDREETQYFGPGTRLLVL.